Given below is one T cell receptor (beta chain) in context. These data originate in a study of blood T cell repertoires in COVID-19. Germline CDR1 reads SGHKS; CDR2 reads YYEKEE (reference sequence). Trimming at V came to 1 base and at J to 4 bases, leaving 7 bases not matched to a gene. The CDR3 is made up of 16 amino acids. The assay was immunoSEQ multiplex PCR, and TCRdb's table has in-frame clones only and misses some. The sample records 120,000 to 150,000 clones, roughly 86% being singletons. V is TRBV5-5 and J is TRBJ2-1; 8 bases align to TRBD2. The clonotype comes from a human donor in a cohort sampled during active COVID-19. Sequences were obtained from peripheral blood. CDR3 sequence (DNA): TGTGCCAGCAGCTTGAGTGAGCGGGGGCCGTACAATGAGCAGTTCTTC. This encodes CASSLSERGPYNEQFF.